The 19 T cell receptor beta chains in this list originate from one sample, sequenced in a study of shared clonotypes between healthy human individuals (dated by TCRdb to 2018 to 2020). The library was prepared using the immunoSEQ multiplex PCR assay. The clones in this table, taken by TCRdb from immuneACCESS, are in-frame only. Not every clone is retained; where verified, under half of the shortfall comes from an unresolved V gene, and the cause of the rest is unknown. The sample records approximately 2.4 million clones, approximately 95% of which are singletons. The top ten hold approximately 0.13% of the sample. Sequencing input: naive CD4+ T cells sorted from blood. Taken with the paper, the label for cell subset or site translates to: CD45RA+ positively selected. The receptors were gathered from a man between 18 and 29 years old in good health.

Of note for this clone: Other DNA sequences in the same sample also yield this CDR3. The chain links TRBV6-5 to TRBJ2-7; unclear D gene. The CDR3 extends over 12 amino acids. The V gene's germline CDR1 is MNHEY and CDR2 SVGAGI. V lost 0 bases, J lost 6 bases, and 6 bases lay in between. The CDR3 DNA reads as TGTGCCAGCAGTTACTCGAGAGGCGAGCAGTACTTC. Its protein is CASSYSRGEQYF.

A remark on this clone: This sample includes further DNA sequences coding for the same CDR3. This chain joins TRBV20-1 and TRBJ2-5, with unresolved D. CDR3 length equals 11 residues. Germline V gene data show CDR1 as DFQATT and CDR2 as SNEGSKA (reference sequence). Trimming shortened V by 1 base and J by 2 bases, and 2 bases separated the two germline ends. CDR3 sequence: CSARGQETQYF. For the CDR3, the DNA is TGCAGTGCTAGAGGACAAGAGACCCAGTACTTC.

This chain connects TRBV2 to TRBJ2-7, with unresolved D. Germline V gene sequence: CDR1 SNHLY, CDR2 FYNNEI. The CDR3 sequence is 13 residues long. The V end lost 6 bases, the J end lost 4 bases, and 13 bases lay between the germline ends. CDR3: CASREHPRYEQYF. The CDR3 nucleotides are TGTGCCAGCAGGGAACACCCACGATACGAGCAGTACTTC. The full variable domain, rest sourced from reference TRBV2 and TRBJ2-7, is EPEVTQTPSHQVTQMGQEVILRCVPISNHLYFYWYRQILGQKVEFLVSFYNNEISEKSEIFDDQFSVERPDGSNFTLKIRSTKLEDSAMYFCASREHPRYEQYFGPGTRLTVT.

V gene TRBV6-5 combines with J gene TRBJ1-4; D is uncertain. V was shortened by 2 bases and J by 13 bases, with 17 bases between the two germline ends. The CDR3 length is 14 residues. Germline values: CDR1 MNHEY, CDR2 SVGAGI. The CDR3 protein is CASSYGMFEGTLFF. CDR3 DNA: TGTGCCAGCAGTTACGGGATGTTTGAGGGAACACTGTTTTTT.

In regard to this clone: Other nucleotide sequences in the sample specify the same CDR3. The chain combines TRBV30 with TRBJ2-4; D is perhaps TRBD1 (5 bases). This CDR3 comprises 13 residues. Germline CDR1 GTSNPN, CDR2 SVGIG (reference sequence). Between the trimmed V and J ends, which lost 1 base and 2 bases, there was a span of 6 bases. This chain's CDR3 is CAWSAGSKNIQYF. In DNA form, the CDR3 reads TGTGCCTGGAGTGCAGGGTCCAAAAACATTCAGTACTTC.

The chain is built from TRBV14 and TRBJ2-1; 10 bases line up with TRBD2. Germline V gene data show CDR1 as SGHDN and CDR2 as FVKESK. V lost 3 bases and J lost 10; bases outside the gene matches: 15. CDR3 length: 17 residues. The CDR3 loop is CASSHLSLAGVLGEQFF. The CDR3 DNA is TGTGCCAGCAGCCACCTTAGTCTAGCGGGAGTGTTAGGAGAGCAGTTCTTC.

The J gene is TRBJ1-2, the V gene TRBV30; no clear D. CDR1 and CDR2 (germline): GTSNPN, SVGIG (reference sequence). V lost 4 bases and J lost 4, with 10 bases in between. The CDR3 is 12 amino acids. CDR3 DNA sequence: TGTGCCTGGAAGAACTTTTTCTATGGCTACACCTTC. As protein: CAWKNFFYGYTF. Using reference TRBV30 and TRBJ1-2 for the parts outside the CDR3, the full variable domain is SQTIHQWPATLVQPVGSPLSLECTVEGTSNPNLYWYRQAAGRGLQLLFYSVGIGQISSEVPQNLSASRPQDRQFILSSKKLLLSDSGFYLCAWKNFFYGYTFGSGTRLTVV.

The chain carries TRBV7-9 and TRBJ2-1, with TRBD2 identical over 10 bases. Germline CDR1 is SEHNR and CDR2 is FQNEAQ (reference sequence). V was pared by 5 bases and J by 9 bases, with 16 bases of the junction left unmatched. There are 17 residues in the CDR3. The CDR3 coding sequence is TGTGCCAGCAGCGAGATAATCTGGTCTAGCGGGAGACTTGAGCAGTTCTTC. Translating it yields CASSEIIWSSGRLEQFF.

The rearrangement uses TRBV27 and TRBJ2-2, with D perhaps matching TRBD1 (5 bases). CDR1 and CDR2 (germline): MNHEY, SMNVEV (reference sequence). Trimming removed 1 base at V and 3 bases at J, with 6 bases between. This CDR3 is 14 amino acids long. The CDR3 sequence is CASSLWGDTGELFF. In DNA form, the CDR3 reads TGTGCCAGCAGTTTATGGGGCGACACCGGGGAGCTGTTTTTT.

The CDR3 DNA follows: TGTGCCAGCAGTTTTGGAGGGGCCGTCAAGTACAATGAGCAGTTCTTC. This codes for CASSFGGAVKYNEQFF. V gene TRBV27 combines with J gene TRBJ2-1; TRBD2 is a possible D gene (6 bases). Germline values: CDR1 MNHEY, CDR2 SMNVEV (reference sequence). The CDR3 is made up of 16 amino acids. Trimming removed 3 bases from V and 4 bases from J, with 16 bases in between.

The chain employs TRBV6-5 and TRBJ1-6; weak D call: TRBD1 (5 bases). Trimming shortened V by 0 bases and J by 10 bases, and 10 bases separated the two germline ends. CDR1 and CDR2 (germline): MNHEY, SVGAGI. The CDR3 sequence is 14 residues long. Here the CDR3 DNA reads TGTGCCAGCAGTTACTCGGGGGATGGCTCACCCCTCCACTTT. It is translated as CASSYSGDGSPLHF.

The chain carries TRBV5-6 and TRBJ1-3, with D perhaps matching TRBD1 (6 bases). V was shortened by 5 bases and J by 0 bases, with 18 bases between the two germline ends. Per the germline V gene, CDR1 is SGHDT and CDR2 is YYEEEE. The CDR3 consists of 17 residues. The CDR3 DNA is TGTGCCAGCAGGACCGCGGACAGCCTTTACTCTGGAAACACCATATATTTT. It translates to CASRTADSLYSGNTIYF.

V is TRBV25-1 and J is TRBJ1-2; D gene ambiguous. V lost 4 bases, J lost 4 bases, and 10 bases lay in between. Germline V gene lookup returns CDR1 MGHDK and CDR2 SYGVNS. The CDR3 runs to 13 residues. The CDR3 region is CASSGLGLYGYTF. CDR3 coding DNA: TGTGCCAGCAGTGGCCTTGGCCTCTATGGCTACACCTTC.

This clone was observed a few times. The chain combines TRBV2 with TRBJ1-5, with D maybe TRBD1 (6 bases). CDR1 and CDR2 (germline): SNHLY, FYNNEI. The CDR3 is 13 residues long. Trimming removed 6 bases at V and 3 bases at J, with 9 bases between. This chain's CDR3 is CASRGHNNQPQHF. The DNA of the CDR3 is TGTGCCAGCAGGGGACACAACAATCAGCCCCAGCATTTT.

The chain carries TRBV5-6 and TRBJ1-4; 9 bases match TRBD1. The CDR3 spans 15 residues. Germline loops: CDR1 SGHDT, CDR2 YYEEEE. Trimming at V came to 4 bases and at J to 8 bases, leaving 9 bases not matched to a gene. The CDR3 sequence: CASSKIGTGREKLFF. The CDR3, as DNA: TGTGCCAGCAGCAAGATAGGGACAGGGCGAGAAAAACTGTTTTTT. The variable domain in full, completed from reference TRBV5-6 and TRBJ1-4, reads DAGVTQSPTHLIKTRGQQVTLRCSPKSGHDTVSWYQQALGQGPQFIFQYYEEEERQRGNFPDRFSGHQFPNYSSELNVNALLLGDSALYLCASSKIGTGREKLFFGSGTQLSVL.

The gene calls are TRBV2 and TRBJ2-1, with D maybe TRBD2 (6 bases). There are 13 residues in the CDR3. The V end lost 7 bases, the J end lost 6 bases, and 13 bases lay between the germline ends. The V gene's germline CDR1 is SNHLY and CDR2 FYNNEI. The DNA of the CDR3 is TGTGCCAGCACGTGGGCCGGGGGCAATGAGCAGTTCTTC. This codes for CASTWAGGNEQFF.

V and J are TRBV5-1 and TRBJ1-3; tentatively, D is TRBD1 (6 bases). V gave up 2 bases and J gave up 7 bases, with 16 bases separating them. CDR3 length: 15 residues. In germline, CDR1 is SGHRS, CDR2 YFSETQ. CDR3 DNA sequence: TGCGCCAGCAGCTTAGGTTCCCAGGGGAGGAACACCATATATTTT. Residues: CASSLGSQGRNTIYF.

Concerning this clone: Other DNA variants within this sample encode the same CDR3. The chain employs TRBV5-1 and TRBJ1-1; tentative D call: TRBD1 (5 bases). Trimming left V 4 bases short and J 1 base short, with 8 bases between. This CDR3 is 13 amino acids long. Germline assignment: CDR1 SGHRS and CDR2 YFSETQ. CDR3 sequence: CASSLTGNTEAFF. CDR3 coding DNA: TGCGCCAGCAGCCTAACAGGGAACACTGAAGCTTTCTTT.

The chain recombines TRBV2 with TRBJ2-5; the match to TRBD2 covers 11 bases. Germline V lookup: CDR1 SNHLY, CDR2 FYNNEI. The CDR3 has 14 residues. Trimming removed 8 bases from V and 2 bases from J; junction bases left unmatched: 4. The CDR3 nucleotides are TGTGCCAGCCCTTGGACTAGCGGGCAAGAGACCCAGTACTTC. As protein: CASPWTSGQETQYF.